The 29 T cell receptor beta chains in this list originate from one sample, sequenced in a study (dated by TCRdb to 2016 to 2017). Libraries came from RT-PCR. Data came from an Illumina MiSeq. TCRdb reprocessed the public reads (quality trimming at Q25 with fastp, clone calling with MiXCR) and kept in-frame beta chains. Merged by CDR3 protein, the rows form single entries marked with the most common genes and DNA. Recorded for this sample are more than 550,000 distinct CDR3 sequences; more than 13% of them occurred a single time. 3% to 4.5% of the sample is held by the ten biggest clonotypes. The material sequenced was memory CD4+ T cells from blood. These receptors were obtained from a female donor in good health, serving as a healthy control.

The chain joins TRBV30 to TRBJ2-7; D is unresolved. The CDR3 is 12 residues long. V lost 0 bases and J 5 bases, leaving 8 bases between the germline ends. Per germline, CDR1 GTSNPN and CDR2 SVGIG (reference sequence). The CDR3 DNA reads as TGTGCCTGGAGTGTCAATAGCCACGAGCAGTACTTC. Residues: CAWSVNSHEQYF.

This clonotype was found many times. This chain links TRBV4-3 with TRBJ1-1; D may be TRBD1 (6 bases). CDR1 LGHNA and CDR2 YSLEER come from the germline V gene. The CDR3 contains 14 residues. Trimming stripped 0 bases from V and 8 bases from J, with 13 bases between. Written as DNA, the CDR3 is TGCGCCAGCAGCCAAGAGGGCCCAGGGGCGGAAGCTTTCTTT. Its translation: CASSQEGPGAEAFF.

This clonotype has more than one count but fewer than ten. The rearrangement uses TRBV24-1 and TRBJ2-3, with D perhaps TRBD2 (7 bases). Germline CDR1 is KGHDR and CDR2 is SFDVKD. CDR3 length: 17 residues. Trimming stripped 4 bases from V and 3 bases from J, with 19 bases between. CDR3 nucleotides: TGTGCCACCAGTGACCTGACGGGCCGGGGGGCAACAGATACGCAGTATTTT. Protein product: CATSDLTGRGATDTQYF.

DNA of the CDR3: TGCAGCAGCACACTTAGCGGGGGGGCTGTGAATGAGCAGTTCTTC. It yields the protein CSSTLSGGAVNEQFF. The V call is TRBV5-1, the J call TRBJ2-1, with 11 bases lining up with TRBD2. The germline V gene has CDR1 SGHRS and CDR2 YFSETQ. The CDR3 spans 15 residues.

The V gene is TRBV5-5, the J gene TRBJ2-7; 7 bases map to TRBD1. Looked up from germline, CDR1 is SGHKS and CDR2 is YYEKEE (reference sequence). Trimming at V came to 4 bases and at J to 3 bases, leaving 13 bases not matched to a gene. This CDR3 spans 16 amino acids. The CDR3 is CASSPALGTDLYEQYF. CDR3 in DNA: TGTGCCAGCAGCCCGGCTCTAGGGACAGACCTCTACGAGCAGTACTTC.

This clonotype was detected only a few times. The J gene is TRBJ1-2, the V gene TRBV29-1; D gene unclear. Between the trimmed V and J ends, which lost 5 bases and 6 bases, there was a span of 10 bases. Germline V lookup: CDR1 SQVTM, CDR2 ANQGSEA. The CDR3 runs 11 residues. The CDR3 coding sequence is TGCAGCGTTCTAACAGTTGATGGCTACACCTTC. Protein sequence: CSVLTVDGYTF. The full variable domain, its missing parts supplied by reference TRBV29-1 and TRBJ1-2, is SAVISQKPSRDICQRGTSLTIQCQVDSQVTMMFWYRQQPGQSLTLIATANQGSEATYESGFVIDKFPISRPNLTFSTLTVSNMSPEDSSIYLCSVLTVDGYTFGSGTRLTVV.

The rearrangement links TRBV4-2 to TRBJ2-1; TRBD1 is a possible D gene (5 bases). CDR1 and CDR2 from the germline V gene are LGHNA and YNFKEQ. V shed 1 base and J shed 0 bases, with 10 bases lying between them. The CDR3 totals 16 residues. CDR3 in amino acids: CASSQVDSYSYNEQFF. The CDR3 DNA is TGTGCCAGCAGCCAAGTTGACAGCTACTCCTACAATGAGCAGTTCTTC.

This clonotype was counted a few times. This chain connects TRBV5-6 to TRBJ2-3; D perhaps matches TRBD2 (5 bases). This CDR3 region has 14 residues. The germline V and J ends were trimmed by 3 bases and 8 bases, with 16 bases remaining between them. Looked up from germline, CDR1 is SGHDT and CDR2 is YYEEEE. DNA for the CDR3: TGTGCCAGCAGCTCGTACGTGGGGAGCGGTACGCAGTATTTT. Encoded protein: CASSSYVGSGTQYF.

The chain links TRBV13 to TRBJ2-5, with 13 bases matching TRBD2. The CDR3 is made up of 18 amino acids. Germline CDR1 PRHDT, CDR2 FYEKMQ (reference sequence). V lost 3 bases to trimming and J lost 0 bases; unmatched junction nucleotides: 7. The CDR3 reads CASSLGLAGTLYQETQYF. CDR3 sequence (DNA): TGTGCCAGCAGCTTGGGACTAGCGGGAACTCTATACCAAGAGACCCAGTACTTC.

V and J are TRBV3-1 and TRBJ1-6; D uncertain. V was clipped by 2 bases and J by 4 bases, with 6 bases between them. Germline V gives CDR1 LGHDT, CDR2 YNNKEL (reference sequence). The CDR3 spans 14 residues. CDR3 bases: TGTGCCAGCAGCCAACGGGATTATAATTCACCCCTCCACTTT. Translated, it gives CASSQRDYNSPLHF. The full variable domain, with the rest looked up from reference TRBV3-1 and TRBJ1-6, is DTAVSQTPKYLVTQMGNDKSIKCEQNLGHDTMYWYKQDSKKFLKIMFSYNNKELIINETVPNRFSPKSPDKAHLNLHINSLELGDSAVYFCASSQRDYNSPLHFGNGTRLTVT.

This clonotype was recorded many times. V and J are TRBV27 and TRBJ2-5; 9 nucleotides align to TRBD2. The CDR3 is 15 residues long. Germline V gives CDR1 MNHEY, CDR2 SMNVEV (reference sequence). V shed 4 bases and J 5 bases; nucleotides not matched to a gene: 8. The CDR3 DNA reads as TGTGCCAGCAGTTCCCCGGGACTAGCCGGGGAGACCCAGTACTTC. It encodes CASSSPGLAGETQYF.

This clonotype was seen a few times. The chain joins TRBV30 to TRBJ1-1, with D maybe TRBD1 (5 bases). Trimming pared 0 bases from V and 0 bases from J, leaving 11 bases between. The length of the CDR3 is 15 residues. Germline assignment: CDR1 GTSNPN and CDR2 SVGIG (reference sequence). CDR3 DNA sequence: TGTGCCTGGAGTGTAGGGACCCGGTTGAACACTGAAGCTTTCTTT. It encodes CAWSVGTRLNTEAFF. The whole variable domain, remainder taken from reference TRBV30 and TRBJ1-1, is SQTIHQWPATLVQPVGSPLSLECTVEGTSNPNLYWYRQAAGRGLQLLFYSVGIGQISSEVPQNLSASRPQDRQFILSSKKLLLSDSGFYLCAWSVGTRLNTEAFFGQGTRLTVV.

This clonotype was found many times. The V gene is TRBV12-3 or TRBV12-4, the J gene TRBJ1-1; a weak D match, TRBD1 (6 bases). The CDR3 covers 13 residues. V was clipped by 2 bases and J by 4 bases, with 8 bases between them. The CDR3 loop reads CASSLTGPTEAFF. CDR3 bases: TGTGCCAGCAGTTTAACAGGGCCCACTGAAGCTTTCTTT.

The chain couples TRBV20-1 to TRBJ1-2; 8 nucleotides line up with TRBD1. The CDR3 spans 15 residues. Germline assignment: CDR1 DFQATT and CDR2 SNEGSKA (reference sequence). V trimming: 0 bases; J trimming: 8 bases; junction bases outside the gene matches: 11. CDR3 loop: CSARDGTGIPRGYTF. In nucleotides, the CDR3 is TGCAGTGCTAGAGATGGGACAGGCATACCGCGGGGCTACACCTTC.

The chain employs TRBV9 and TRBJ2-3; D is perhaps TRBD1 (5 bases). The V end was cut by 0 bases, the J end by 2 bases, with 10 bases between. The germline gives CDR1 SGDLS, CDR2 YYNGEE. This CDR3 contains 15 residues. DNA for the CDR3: TGTGCCAGCAGCGTAGGGAGACAGTCCACAGATACGCAGTATTTT. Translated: CASSVGRQSTDTQYF.

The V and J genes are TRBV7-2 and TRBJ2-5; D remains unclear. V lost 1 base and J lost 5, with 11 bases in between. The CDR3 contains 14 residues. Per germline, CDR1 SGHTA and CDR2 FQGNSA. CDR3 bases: TGTGCCAGCAGCTTAGGTCTAGTATGGGAGACCCAGTACTTC. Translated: CASSLGLVWETQYF. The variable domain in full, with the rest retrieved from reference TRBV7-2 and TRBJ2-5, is GAGVSQSPSNKVTEKGKDVELRCDPISGHTALYWYRQSLGQGLEFLIYFQGNSAPDKSGLPSDRFSAERTGGSVSTLTIQRTQQEDSAVYLCASSLGLVWETQYFGPGTRLLVL.

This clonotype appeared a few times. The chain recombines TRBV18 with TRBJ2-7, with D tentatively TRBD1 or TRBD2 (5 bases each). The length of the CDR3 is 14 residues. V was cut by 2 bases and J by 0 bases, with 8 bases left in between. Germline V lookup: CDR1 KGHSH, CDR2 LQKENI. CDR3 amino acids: CASSPGGDSYEQYF. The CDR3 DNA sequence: TGTGCCAGCTCACCAGGGGGTGACTCCTACGAGCAGTACTTC.

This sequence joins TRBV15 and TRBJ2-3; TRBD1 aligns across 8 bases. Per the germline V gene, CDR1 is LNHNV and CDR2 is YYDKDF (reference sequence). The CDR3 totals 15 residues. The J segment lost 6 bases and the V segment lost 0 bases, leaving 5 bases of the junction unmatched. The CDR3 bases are TGTGCCACCAGCAGAGATGGACAGGGTTTCGATACGCAGTATTTT. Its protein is CATSRDGQGFDTQYF.

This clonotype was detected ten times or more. The CDR3 here is CASSRGTSRTDTQYF. The CDR3 region has the DNA TGTGCCAGCAGCCGAGGGACTAGCCGCACAGATACGCAGTATTTT. The rearrangement joins TRBV7-2 to TRBJ2-3; 9 bases are a match to TRBD2. This CDR3 comprises 15 residues. In germline, CDR1 is SGHTA, CDR2 FQGNSA. J gave up 1 base and V 5 bases, and 4 bases lay outside the gene matches.

The DNA of the CDR3 is TGTGCCAGCAGCCAAGGAAGGGACAGGGGGCCGGATGGCTACACCTTC. Translated, it gives CASSQGRDRGPDGYTF. This sequence joins TRBV14 and TRBJ1-2, with 12 bases lining up with TRBD1. This CDR3 has 16 residues. The V gene's germline CDR1 is SGHDN and CDR2 FVKESK. J was trimmed by 6 bases and V by 1 base; bases with no gene match: 6.

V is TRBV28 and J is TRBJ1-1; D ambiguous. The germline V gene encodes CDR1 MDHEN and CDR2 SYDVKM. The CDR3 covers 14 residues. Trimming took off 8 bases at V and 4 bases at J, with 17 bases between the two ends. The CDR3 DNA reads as TGTGCCAGCGACTCGGGGAAAACTGTCACTGAAGCTTTCTTT. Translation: CASDSGKTVTEAFF.

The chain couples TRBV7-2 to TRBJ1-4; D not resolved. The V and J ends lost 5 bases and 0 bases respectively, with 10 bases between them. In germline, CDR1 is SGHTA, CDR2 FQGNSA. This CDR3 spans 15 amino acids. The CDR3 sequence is CASSPPSATNEKLFF. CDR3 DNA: TGTGCCAGCAGCCCTCCGTCAGCAACTAATGAAAAACTGTTTTTT.

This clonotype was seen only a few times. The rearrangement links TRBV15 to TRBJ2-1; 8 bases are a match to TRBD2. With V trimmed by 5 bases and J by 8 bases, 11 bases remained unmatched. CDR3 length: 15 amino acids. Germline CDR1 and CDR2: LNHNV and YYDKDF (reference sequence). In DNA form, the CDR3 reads TGTGCCACCAGCTGGGGCGGGACTAGGAACGATGAGCAGTTCTTC. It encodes CATSWGGTRNDEQFF.

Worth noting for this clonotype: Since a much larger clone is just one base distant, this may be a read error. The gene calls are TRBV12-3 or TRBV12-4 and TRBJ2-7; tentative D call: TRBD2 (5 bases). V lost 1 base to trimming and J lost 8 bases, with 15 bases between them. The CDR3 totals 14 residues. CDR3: CASSLEGDLTQQYF. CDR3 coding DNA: TGTGCCAGCAGTTTAGAGGGAGACCTTACGCAGCAGTACTTC.

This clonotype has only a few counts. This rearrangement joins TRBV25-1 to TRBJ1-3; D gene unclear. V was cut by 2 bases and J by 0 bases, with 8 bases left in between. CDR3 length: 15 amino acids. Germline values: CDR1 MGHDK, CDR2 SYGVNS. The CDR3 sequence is CASSEGLFSGNTIYF. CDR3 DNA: TGTGCCAGCAGTGAAGGCCTCTTCTCTGGAAACACCATATATTTT.

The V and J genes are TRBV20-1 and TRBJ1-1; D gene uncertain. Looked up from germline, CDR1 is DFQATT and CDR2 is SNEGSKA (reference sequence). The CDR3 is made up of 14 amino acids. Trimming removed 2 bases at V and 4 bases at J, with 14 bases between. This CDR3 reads CSARRGGGPTEAFF. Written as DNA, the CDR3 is TGCAGTGCTAGACGGGGTGGAGGGCCCACTGAAGCTTTCTTT.

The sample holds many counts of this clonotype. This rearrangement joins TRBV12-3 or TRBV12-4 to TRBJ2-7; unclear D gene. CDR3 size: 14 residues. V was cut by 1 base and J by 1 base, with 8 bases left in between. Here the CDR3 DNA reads TGTGCCAGCAGTTTAGGAGGACCTTCCTACGAGCAGTACTTC. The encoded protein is CASSLGGPSYEQYF.

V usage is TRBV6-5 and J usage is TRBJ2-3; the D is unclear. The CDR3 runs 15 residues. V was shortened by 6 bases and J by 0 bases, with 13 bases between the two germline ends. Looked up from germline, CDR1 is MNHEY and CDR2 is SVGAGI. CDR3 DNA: TGTGCCAGCAGAGACTCGTTGAGTAGCACAGATACGCAGTATTTT. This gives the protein CASRDSLSSTDTQYF.

The CDR3 region has the DNA TGTGCCAGCAGTTACTCGGGGACTAGCGGGAACCTTCGGGATACGCAGTATTTT. The encoded protein is CASSYSGTSGNLRDTQYF. The rearrangement links TRBV6-5 to TRBJ2-3; 13 bases agree with TRBD2. After removal of 0 bases from V and 6 bases from J, the junction contained 9 bases not matched to a gene. This CDR3 has 18 residues. Germline CDR1 MNHEY, CDR2 SVGAGI.